This T cell receptor (beta chain) was recorded in a study of T-cell reconstitution after alpha-beta-depleted transplantation in children. This clonotype was found a few times. Preparing the TCRbeta library involved the use of unique molecular identifiers. One entry per CDR3 protein, called by TCRdb with MiXCR from the PCR reads. The data hold about 980,000 distinct CDR3 sequences, with roughly 29% observed a single time. V trimming: 0 bases; J trimming: 5 bases; junction bases outside the gene matches: 5. Germline CDR1 SGHVS, CDR2 FQNEAQ. The CDR3 sequence is 16 residues long. V usage is TRBV7-8 and J usage is TRBJ2-3; 10 nucleotides agree with TRBD2. The specimen comprised PBMCs, mostly from graft donor cells, sampled 360 days after TCRalphabeta/CD19-depleted stem cell transplant. The origin of this receptor is a boy less than two years old who had a stem cell transplant for SCID, so the T cells may come from the graft donor. In DNA form, the CDR3 reads TGTGCCAGCAGCTTAGCCCGAGCGGGGGGGGTAGATACGCAGTATTTT. It yields the protein CASSLARAGGVDTQYF.